This TCR beta chain was sequenced for a study of read filtering for tumor transcriptome and immune sequencing. The overall study: Among patients, around 18 were male and approximately 15 female, aged about 45 to 85 (mean around 68). Findings and limits, study-wide: The sorted CD138-negative fraction was a mixed bone marrow immune population, not purified T cells. IR-seq captured clonotypes deeper and more reliably than RNA-seq.

This library used around 400 ng RNA and molecular barcoded adaptors spanning alpha/delta and beta/gamma chains. TCRdb independently ran MiXCR on the reads; one entry per CDR3 protein. The sample lists over 45,000 distinct CDR3 sequences, about an eighth occurring once. This clonotype was seen repeatedly, ten times or more. What it recognizes is unknown. Germline assignment: CDR1 MNHEY and CDR2 SVGAGI. Trimming cost V 5 bases and J 2 bases; bases outside gene matches: 4. The length of the CDR3 is 14 residues. This sequence was found in a donor at least 40 years old with multiple myeloma. The rearrangement joins TRBV6-5 to TRBJ2-7, with 9 nucleotides matching TRBD2. Sequencing used a population of CD138-negative cells sorted from bone marrow. Here the CDR3 DNA reads TGTGCCAGCAGTCTGCGGGAGGGACCCTACGAGCAGTACTTC. Translated: CASSLREGPYEQYF.